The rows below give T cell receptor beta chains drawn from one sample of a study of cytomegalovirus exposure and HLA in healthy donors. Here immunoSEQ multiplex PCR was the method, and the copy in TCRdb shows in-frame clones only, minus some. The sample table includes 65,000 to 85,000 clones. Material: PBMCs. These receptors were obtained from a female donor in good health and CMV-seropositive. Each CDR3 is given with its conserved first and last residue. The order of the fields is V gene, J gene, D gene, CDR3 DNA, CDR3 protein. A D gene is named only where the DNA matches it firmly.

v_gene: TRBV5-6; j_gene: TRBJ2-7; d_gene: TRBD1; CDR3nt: TGTGCCAGCAGCTTCGGGACAGGCTGGAACGAGCAGTACTTC; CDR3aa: CASSFGTGWNEQYF
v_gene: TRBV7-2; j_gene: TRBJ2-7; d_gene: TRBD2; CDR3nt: TGTGCCAGCAGCTTGAGCGGGGGCGGGGGGGTTTCCTACGAGCAGTACTTC; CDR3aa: CASSLSGGGGVSYEQYF
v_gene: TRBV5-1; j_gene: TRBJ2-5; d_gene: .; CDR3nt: TGCGCCAGCAGCCGCACTAGCAGAGGACAAGAGACCCAGTACTTC; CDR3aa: CASSRTSRGQETQYF
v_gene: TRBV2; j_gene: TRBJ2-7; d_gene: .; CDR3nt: TGTGCCAGCAGTGACAGGGGACCCTACGAGCAGTACTTC; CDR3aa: CASSDRGPYEQYF
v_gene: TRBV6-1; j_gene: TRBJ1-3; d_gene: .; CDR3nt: TGTGCCAGCAGTGTCGCTGGAAACACCATATATTTT; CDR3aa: CASSVAGNTIYF
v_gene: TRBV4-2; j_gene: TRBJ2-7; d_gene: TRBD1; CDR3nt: TGTGCCAGCAGCCAACAAACAGGGGGGACGTTCGACGAGCAGTACTTC; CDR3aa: CASSQQTGGTFDEQYF
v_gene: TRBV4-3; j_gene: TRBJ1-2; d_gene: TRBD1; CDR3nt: TGCGCCAGCAGCCAAGCCCCAGGACAGGGCTATGGCTACACCTTC; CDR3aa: CASSQAPGQGYGYTF
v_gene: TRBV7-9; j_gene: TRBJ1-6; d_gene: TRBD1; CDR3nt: TGTGCCAGCAGCTTAGAGTGGTTGTCAGGGGGCGAGCCACACCTCCACTTT; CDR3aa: CASSLEWLSGGEPHLHF
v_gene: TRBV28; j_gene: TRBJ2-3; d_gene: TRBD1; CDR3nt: TGTGCCAGGGACAGGTTGAGGGTCACAGATACGCAGTATTTT; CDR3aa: CARDRLRVTDTQYF
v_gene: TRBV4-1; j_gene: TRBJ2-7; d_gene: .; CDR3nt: TGCGCCAGCAGCCCAAAACAGGGCAGCTCCTACGAGCAGTACTTC; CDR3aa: CASSPKQGSSYEQYF
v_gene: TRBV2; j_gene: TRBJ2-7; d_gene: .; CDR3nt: TGTGCCAGCTCTCGCGACAGTTCCGCCGAGCAGTACTTC; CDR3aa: CASSRDSSAEQYF
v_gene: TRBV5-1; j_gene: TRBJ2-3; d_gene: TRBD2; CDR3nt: TGCGCCAGCAGCTGGCGGGGGGTAGCGGACACAGATACGCAGTATTTT; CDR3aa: CASSWRGVADTDTQYF
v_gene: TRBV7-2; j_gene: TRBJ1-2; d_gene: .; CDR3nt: TGTGCCAGCAGCTTAACAATAACAGGCTCTGGCTACACCTTC; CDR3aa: CASSLTITGSGYTF
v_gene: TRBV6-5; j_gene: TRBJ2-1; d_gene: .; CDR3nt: TGTGCCAGCAGGGCCGGGAATACCTACAATGAGCAGTTCTTC; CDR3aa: CASRAGNTYNEQFF
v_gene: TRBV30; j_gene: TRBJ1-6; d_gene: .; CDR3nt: TGTGCCGGATGGGTACAGGGCCAGCAGGACTTT; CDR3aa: CAGWVQGQQDF
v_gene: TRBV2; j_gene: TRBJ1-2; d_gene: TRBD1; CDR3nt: TGTGCCAGCAGTGCTTATAGGACAGGGGATGGCTACACCTTC; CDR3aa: CASSAYRTGDGYTF
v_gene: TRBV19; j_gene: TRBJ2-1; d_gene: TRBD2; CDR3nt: TGTGCCAGTAGTATCCGGCCCGGGGGGGGCTACAATGAGCAGTTCTTC; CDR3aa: CASSIRPGGGYNEQFF
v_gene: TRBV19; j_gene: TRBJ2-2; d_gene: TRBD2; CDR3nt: TGTGCCAGTACCCGAGTACTAGCGGGGATCACCGGGGAGCTGTTTTTT; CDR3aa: CASTRVLAGITGELFF
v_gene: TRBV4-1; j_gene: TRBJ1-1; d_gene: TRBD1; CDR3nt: TGCGCCAGCAGCCAAGGTTCCCAGGACAGGGCTTTCTTT; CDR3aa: CASSQGSQDRAFF
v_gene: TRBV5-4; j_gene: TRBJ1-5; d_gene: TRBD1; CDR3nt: TGTGCCAGCAGCCGACAGGGACTCGATCAGCCCCAGCATTTT; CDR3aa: CASSRQGLDQPQHF
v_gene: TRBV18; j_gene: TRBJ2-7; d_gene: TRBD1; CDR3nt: TGTGCCAGCTCACCGACAGGGTTAGGGGCCTCCTACGAGCAGTACTTC; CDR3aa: CASSPTGLGASYEQYF
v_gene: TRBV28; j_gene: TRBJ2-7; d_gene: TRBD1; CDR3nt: TGTGCCAGCAGTACAGGGGTGGCCTACGAGCAGTACTTC; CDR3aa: CASSTGVAYEQYF
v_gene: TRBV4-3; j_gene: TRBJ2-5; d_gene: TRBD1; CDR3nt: TGCGCCAGCAGCCGAGGGGTCCGGGACAGAGAGACCCAGTACTTC; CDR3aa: CASSRGVRDRETQYF
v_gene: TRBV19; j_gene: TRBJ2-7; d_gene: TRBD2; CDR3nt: TGTGCCAGTAGTATGACTAGCGGGGGTATCCACGAGCAGTACTTC; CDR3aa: CASSMTSGGIHEQYF
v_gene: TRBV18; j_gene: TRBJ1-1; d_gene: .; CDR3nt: TGTGCCAGCTCATCCGGGGGTTATGACACTGAAGCTTTCTTT; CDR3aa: CASSSGGYDTEAFF
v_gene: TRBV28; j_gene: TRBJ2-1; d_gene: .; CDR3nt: TGTGCCAGCAGATCAGGGTTCCGCGAGCAGTTCTTC; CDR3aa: CASRSGFREQFF
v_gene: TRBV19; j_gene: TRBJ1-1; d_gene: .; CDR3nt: TGTGCCAGTAAATTGAGAAGCTACGCGAACACTGAAGCTTTCTTT; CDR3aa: CASKLRSYANTEAFF
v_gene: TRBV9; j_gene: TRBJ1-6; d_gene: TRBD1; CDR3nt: TGTGCCAGCAGCGGTACAACAGGGGGGAATTCACCCCTCCACTTT; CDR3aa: CASSGTTGGNSPLHF
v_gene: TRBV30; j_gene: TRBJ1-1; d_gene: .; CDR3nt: TGTGCCTGGAGTGTACGACCGGAGTACACTGAAGCTTTCTTT; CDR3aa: CAWSVRPEYTEAFF
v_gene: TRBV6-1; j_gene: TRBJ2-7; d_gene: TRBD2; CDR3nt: TGTGCCAGCAGTGAAAATCTAGCGGGAGCCCACGAGCAGTACTTC; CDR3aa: CASSENLAGAHEQYF
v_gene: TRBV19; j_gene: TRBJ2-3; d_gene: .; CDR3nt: TGTGCCAGTAGTTTAGGTCCAGCGACCAGCACAGATACGCAGTATTTT; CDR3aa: CASSLGPATSTDTQYF
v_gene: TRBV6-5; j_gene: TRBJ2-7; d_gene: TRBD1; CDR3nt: TGTGCCAGCAGAAACGGGGCAGGGGGCTCCTACGAGCAGTACTTC; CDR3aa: CASRNGAGGSYEQYF
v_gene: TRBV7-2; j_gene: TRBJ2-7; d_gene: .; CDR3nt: TGTGCCAGCAGCTTAGCGAACCTACCCTACGAGCAGTACTTC; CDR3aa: CASSLANLPYEQYF
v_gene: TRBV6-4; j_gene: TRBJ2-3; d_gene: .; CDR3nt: TGTGCCAGCAGTGACCCTATCCGGGGTCCAGATACGCAGTATTTT; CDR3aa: CASSDPIRGPDTQYF
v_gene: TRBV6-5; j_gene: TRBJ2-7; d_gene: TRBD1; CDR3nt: TGTGCCAGCAGCCCCGGGACAGGGCTCCACGAGCAGTACTTC; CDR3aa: CASSPGTGLHEQYF
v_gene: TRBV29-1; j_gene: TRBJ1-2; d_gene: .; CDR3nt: TGCAGCGTTGCTCCCGGGAACTTAATCACTAACTATGGCTACACCTTC; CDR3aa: CSVAPGNLITNYGYTF
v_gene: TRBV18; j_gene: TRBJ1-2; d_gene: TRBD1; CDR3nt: TGTGCCAGCTCACCCCAGGGGGAGGACTATGGCTACACCTTC; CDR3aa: CASSPQGEDYGYTF
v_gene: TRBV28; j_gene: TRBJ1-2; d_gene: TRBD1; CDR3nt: TGTGCCAGCAACTTGGACAGGGGGCTTTTCGGTGGCTACACCTTC; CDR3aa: CASNLDRGLFGGYTF
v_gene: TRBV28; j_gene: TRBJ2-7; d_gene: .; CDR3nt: TGTGCCAGCAGTTTCATTAACAGTCCCGAGCAGTACTTC; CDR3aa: CASSFINSPEQYF
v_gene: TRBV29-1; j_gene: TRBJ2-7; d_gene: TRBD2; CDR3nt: TGCAGCGCGGGAGGGGGGCAGTACGAGCAGTACTTC; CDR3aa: CSAGGGQYEQYF
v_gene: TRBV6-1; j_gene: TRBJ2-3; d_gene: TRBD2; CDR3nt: TGTGCCAGCAGTGTCGGGACTAGCGGGGGCCTCACAGATACGCAGTATTTT; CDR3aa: CASSVGTSGGLTDTQYF
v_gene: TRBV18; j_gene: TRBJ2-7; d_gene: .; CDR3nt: TGTGCCAGCTCAACCACGGGTGGGACAAACCCTACGAAGCAGTACTTC; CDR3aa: CASSTTGGTNPTKQYF